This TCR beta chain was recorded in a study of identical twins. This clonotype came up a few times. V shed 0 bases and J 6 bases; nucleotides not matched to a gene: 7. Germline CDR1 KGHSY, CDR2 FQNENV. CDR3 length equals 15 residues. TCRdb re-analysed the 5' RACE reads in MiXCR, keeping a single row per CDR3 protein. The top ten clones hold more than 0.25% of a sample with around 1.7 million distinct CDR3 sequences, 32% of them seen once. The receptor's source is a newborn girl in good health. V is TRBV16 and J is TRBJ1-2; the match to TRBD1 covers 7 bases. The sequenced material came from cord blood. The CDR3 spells CASSQSTGTAHGYTF. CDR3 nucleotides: TGTGCCAGCAGCCAATCGACCGGGACAGCCCATGGCTACACCTTC.